Below are 31 T cell receptor beta chains sequenced from a single sample in a study of blood T cells in healthy people across ages. Then a second PCR, running about 7 to 11 cycles, was carried out with a sample-barcoded 5' primer and a J-beta primer mix. From the 5' RACE reads, TCRdb called clonotypes with MiXCR, one entry per CDR3 protein. This table has 700,000 to 900,000 distinct CDR3 sequences, 53% appearing once. Sequencing was carried out using blood. The source is an elderly man in good health.

This clonotype came up once. This CDR3 is CASKRLPYNEQYF. The DNA for the CDR3 is TGTGCCAGCAAGCGGCTGCCCTACAATGAGCAGTACTTC. This chain connects TRBV27 to TRBJ2-5, with D possibly TRBD2 on 5 matching bases. V lost 7 bases, J lost 11 bases, and 20 bases lay in between. The CDR3 spans 13 residues. Germline CDR1 MNHEY, CDR2 SMNVEV (reference sequence).

Comments on this clonotype: An end of the junction does not agree with germline; a read error may underlie this. V is TRBV7-2 and J is TRBJ2-4; a possible D gene is TRBD1 (6 bases). The germline CDR1 and CDR2 sequences are SGHTA and FQGNSA. The CDR3 sequence is 12 residues long. The CDR3 loop reads CVSSLEVTGQYF. CDR3 sequence (DNA): TGTGTCAGCAGCTTAGAGGTAACAGGGCAGTACTTC.

This chain links TRBV10-3 with TRBJ2-6; 9 positions agree with TRBD1. The CDR3 loop spans 17 amino acids. V lost 6 bases and J lost 0; bases outside the gene matches: 6. In germline, CDR1 is ENHRY, CDR2 SYGVKD. This CDR3 reads CAISRTGESSGANVLTF. The CDR3 DNA sequence: TGTGCCATCAGCCGGACAGGGGAATCCTCTGGGGCCAACGTCCTGACTTTC.

The V gene is TRBV2, the J gene TRBJ2-7; possibly TRBD1 or TRBD2 for D (5 bases each). The CDR3 contains 12 residues. Trimming stripped 9 bases from V and 1 base from J, with 10 bases between. Germline lookup yields CDR1 SNHLY and CDR2 FYNNEI. The CDR3 sequence: CARGTDSYEQYF. As DNA, the CDR3 is TGTGCCAGAGGGACGGATTCCTACGAGCAGTACTTC. Full variable domain (outside the CDR3, taken from reference TRBV2 and TRBJ2-7): EPEVTQTPSHQVTQMGQEVILRCVPISNHLYFYWYRQILGQKVEFLVSFYNNEISEKSEIFDDQFSVERPDGSNFTLKIRSTKLEDSAMYFCARGTDSYEQYFGPGTRLTVT.

V usage is TRBV28 and J usage is TRBJ2-7; D possibly corresponds to TRBD1 (5 bases). The germline V gene encodes CDR1 MDHEN and CDR2 SYDVKM. V gave up 8 bases and J gave up 6 bases, with 17 bases separating them. The CDR3 sequence is 13 residues long. CDR3: CASEGVTVIEQYF. CDR3 coding DNA: TGTGCCAGCGAAGGGGTAACGGTCATCGAGCAGTACTTC.

This clonotype showed up just a few times. The chain is built from TRBV7-2 and TRBJ1-6; D is possibly TRBD1 (6 bases). Trimming took 5 bases from V and 7 from J, leaving 9 bases between them. This CDR3 has 13 residues. The V gene's germline CDR1 is SGHTA and CDR2 FQGNSA. CDR3 DNA sequence: TGTGCCAGCAGCGTAACAGGGAATTCACCCCTCCACTTT. It encodes CASSVTGNSPLHF.

CDR3 region: CSARGPTSYEQYF. In DNA form, the CDR3 reads TGCAGTGCAAGGGGCCCCACCTCCTACGAGCAGTACTTC. The V gene is TRBV20-1, the J gene TRBJ2-7; possibly TRBD1 for D (5 bases). The germline V gene encodes CDR1 DFQATT and CDR2 SNEGSKA (reference sequence). Trimming cost V 6 bases and J 0 bases, with 12 bases left between them. The CDR3 covers 13 residues.

A few counts support this clonotype. This rearrangement joins TRBV24-1 to TRBJ2-1, with 8 nucleotides matching TRBD1. Germline values: CDR1 KGHDR, CDR2 SFDVKD. The CDR3 is 16 amino acids. V shed 3 bases, J shed 3 bases, and the junction held 6 bases outside the gene matches. CDR3 sequence reads: CATSDTQGADYNEQFF. The CDR3 region has the DNA TGTGCCACCAGTGATACTCAGGGGGCGGACTACAATGAGCAGTTCTTC.

V gene TRBV12-3 or TRBV12-4 combines with J gene TRBJ2-2; 9 positions match TRBD2. The CDR3 length is 15 residues. V was clipped by 3 bases and J by 9 bases; unmatched bases: 8. CDR3 loop: CASSFAGGSMRELFF. The CDR3, as DNA: TGTGCCAGCAGTTTCGCGGGAGGGTCTATGCGGGAGCTGTTTTTT.

The CDR3 is CASSLRTSGSPDTQYF. CDR3 sequence (DNA): TGTGCCAGCAGCCTCCGGACTAGCGGGAGTCCAGATACGCAGTATTTT. The chain employs TRBV9 and TRBJ2-3; 13 nucleotides line up with TRBD2. V dropped 4 bases and J dropped 4; count of bases not matched to a gene: 6. Germline CDR1 SGDLS, CDR2 YYNGEE. The CDR3 totals 16 residues. Full variable domain (missing parts from reference TRBV9 and TRBJ2-3): DSGVTQTPKHLITATGQRVTLRCSPRSGDLSVYWYQQSLDQGLQFLIQYYNGEERAKGNILERFSAQQFPDLHSELNLSSLELGDSALYFCASSLRTSGSPDTQYFGPGTRLTVL.

V and J are TRBV30 and TRBJ1-2; 7 bases are a match to TRBD1. Germline trimming cut 7 bases from V and 1 base from J; bases unmatched to any gene: 9. Looked up from germline, CDR1 is GTSNPN and CDR2 is SVGIG (reference sequence). The CDR3 length is 14 residues. The CDR3 nucleotides read TGTGCCTCGATTCCACAGGGGAATAACTATGGCTACACCTTC. Protein: CASIPQGNNYGYTF.

This chain connects TRBV20-1 to TRBJ1-5, with a tentative D call TRBD1 (5 bases). Trimming removed 3 bases at V and 7 bases at J, with 13 bases between. The CDR3 length is 13 residues. Germline V gene sequence: CDR1 DFQATT, CDR2 SNEGSKA (reference sequence). CDR3 coding DNA: TGCAGTGCTAGGGGGGATACAGGACAGCCCCAGCATTTT. Its translation: CSARGDTGQPQHF.

The V gene is TRBV24-1, the J gene TRBJ2-2, with TRBD2 matching over 7 bases. With V trimmed by 9 bases and J by 2 bases, 2 bases remained unmatched. CDR1 KGHDR and CDR2 SFDVKD come from the germline V gene. CDR3 length: 13 amino acids. CDR3 region: CATQRGNTGELFF. Written as DNA, the CDR3 is TGTGCCACCCAGCGGGGTAACACCGGGGAGCTGTTTTTT.

The genes are TRBV18 and TRBJ1-6; D gene uncertain. V lost 4 bases and J lost 14, with 15 bases in between. This CDR3 region has 13 residues. The germline CDR1 and CDR2 sequences are KGHSH and LQKENI. DNA of the CDR3: TGTGCCAGCTCACTGAAGCAGGCGGAGGCCCTCCACTTT. Translating it yields CASSLKQAEALHF.

This clonotype has a single count. The V and J genes are TRBV3-1 and TRBJ2-7, with TRBD2 identical over 12 bases. This CDR3 has 16 residues. Germline-derived CDR1 and CDR2 are LGHDT and YNNKEL (reference sequence). Trimming took 0 bases from V and 5 from J; bases not matched to a gene: 5. CDR3 DNA sequence: TGTGCCAGCAGCCAAGATACTAGCGGGAGGTCCCACGAGCAGTACTTC. Translation: CASSQDTSGRSHEQYF.

This clonotype was detected only a few times. The J gene is TRBJ2-5, the V gene TRBV4-1, with D perhaps TRBD1 (6 bases). The J call may be mistaken, given a closer DNA end match to TRBJ2-7. Germline assignment: CDR1 MGHRA and CDR2 YSYEKL. There are 16 residues in the CDR3. CDR3 amino acids: CASTPGLDRRSYEQYF. The CDR3 DNA follows: TGCGCCAGCACCCCCGGTCTCGACAGGCGTTCCTACGAGCAGTACTTC.

Regarding this clonotype: One end of the junction fails to match germline, which may point to a read error. The chain joins TRBV5-1 to TRBJ2-4, with 11 bases aligning to TRBD2. This CDR3 has 17 amino acids. CDR1 SGHRS and CDR2 YFSETQ come from the germline V gene. The CDR3 here is CASSLAGGPIAKNIQYF. CDR3 coding DNA: TGCGCCAGCAGCCTAGCGGGGGGTCCTATAGCCAAAAACATTCAGTACTTT.

The chain combines TRBV7-9 with TRBJ2-5; 7 nucleotides line up with TRBD1. This CDR3 is built from 13 residues. V lost 6 bases and J lost 7; bases outside the gene matches: 8. Germline assignment: CDR1 SEHNR and CDR2 FQNEAQ (reference sequence). CDR3 bases: TGTGCCAGCAGAGTCTCAGGGGGTGGGACCCAGTACTTC. This codes for CASRVSGGGTQYF.

In this sample, this clonotype turned up a few times. The rearrangement links TRBV29-1 to TRBJ2-7, with 7 bases lining up with TRBD1. Germline V CDR1 and CDR2: SQVTM, ANQGSEA. The junction had 4 bases not matched to a gene; V was cut back by 7 bases and J by 1 base. This CDR3 comprises 12 residues. The CDR3, as DNA: TGCAGCGCCACCAGGGGGTCCTACGAGCAGTACTTC. This codes for CSATRGSYEQYF.

The rearrangement joins TRBV20-1 to TRBJ2-5; 8 bases line up with TRBD2. This CDR3 is 14 amino acids long. Germline CDR1 is DFQATT and CDR2 is SNEGSKA (reference sequence). V dropped 3 bases and J dropped 0; count of bases not matched to a gene: 3. CDR3 nucleotide sequence: TGCAGTGCTAGCTCTAGCGGGTACCAAGAGACCCAGTACTTC. Amino acids: CSASSSGYQETQYF.

The V gene is TRBV27, the J gene TRBJ2-7; D call uncertain. The V end lost 4 bases, the J end lost 0 bases, and 7 bases lay between the germline ends. The CDR3 has 13 amino acids. Germline values: CDR1 MNHEY, CDR2 SMNVEV (reference sequence). The CDR3 DNA is TGTGCCAGCAGTTCTCCCAACTCCTACGAGCAGTACTTC. This translates into CASSSPNSYEQYF.

This clonotype was found a few times. The rearrangement links TRBV24-1 to TRBJ2-1, with 9 positions matching TRBD1. The CDR3 is 15 amino acids. The ends lost 3 bases at V and 7 bases at J; junction bases unmatched: 6. Germline-derived CDR1 and CDR2 are KGHDR and SFDVKD. CDR3 amino acids: CATSDPGQGSNEQFF. For the CDR3, the DNA is TGTGCCACCAGTGATCCGGGACAGGGTTCGAATGAGCAGTTCTTC.

The chain recombines TRBV12-3 or TRBV12-4 with TRBJ2-5; perhaps D is TRBD1 or TRBD2 (5 bases each). V lost 5 bases and J 1 base, leaving 11 bases between the germline ends. The CDR3 has 14 residues. The CDR3 spells CASSARGAQETQYF. As DNA, the CDR3 is TGTGCCAGCAGTGCCCGAGGGGCCCAAGAGACCCAGTACTTC.

V and J are TRBV18 and TRBJ2-4, with D uncertain. The V and J ends lost 5 bases and 1 base respectively, with 9 bases between them. This CDR3 comprises 14 residues. Germline V gene sequence: CDR1 KGHSH, CDR2 LQKENI. The CDR3 loop is CASSSMRAKNIQYF. The CDR3, as DNA: TGTGCCAGCTCATCTATGAGGGCCAAAAACATTCAGTACTTC.

This clonotype showed up just a few times. The J gene is TRBJ2-3, the V gene TRBV29-1, with 9 bases lining up with TRBD2. There are 13 residues in the CDR3. The V segment lost 4 bases and the J segment 7 bases; nucleotides outside the gene matches: 6. The germline V gene encodes CDR1 SQVTM and CDR2 ANQGSEA. The CDR3 region is CSVAGLASNTQYF. The DNA for the CDR3 is TGCAGCGTTGCAGGACTAGCGAGTAATACGCAGTATTTT.

V usage is TRBV24-1 and J usage is TRBJ2-1, with TRBD2 as a possible D gene (6 bases). The CDR3 totals 16 residues. The germline gives CDR1 KGHDR, CDR2 SFDVKD. Trimming shortened V by 0 bases and J by 4 bases, and 12 bases separated the two germline ends. The CDR3 DNA reads as TGTGCCACCAGTGATTTGGTCACCGGGGGTTACAATGAGCAGTTCTTC. Translating it yields CATSDLVTGGYNEQFF.

V and J are TRBV6-2 or TRBV6-3 and TRBJ2-5; 9 nucleotides align to TRBD1. This CDR3 is built from 14 residues. Germline CDR1 and CDR2: MNHEY and SVGEGT. The J segment lost 5 bases and the V segment lost 5 bases, leaving 6 bases of the junction unmatched. The CDR3 here is CASSTNRGRETQYF. The DNA for the CDR3 is TGTGCCAGCAGTACAAACAGGGGGCGCGAGACCCAGTACTTC.

The chain links TRBV20-1 to TRBJ2-7, with D perhaps given as TRBD1 or TRBD2 (5 bases each). The CDR3 loop spans 14 amino acids. From germline, CDR1 is DFQATT and CDR2 SNEGSKA (reference sequence). V gave up 0 bases and J gave up 5 bases, with 14 bases separating them. CDR3 coding DNA: TGCAGTGCTAGAGATCAGTACCGGGGCGACGAGCAGTACTTC. It encodes CSARDQYRGDEQYF.

The genes are TRBV21-1 and TRBJ1-2. TRBV21-1 is a listed pseudogene. The CDR3 loop spans 10 amino acids. The CDR3 loop is CASSKPRYTF. DNA of the CDR3: TGTGCCAGCAGCAAGCCGCGCTACACCTTC.

The genes are TRBV28 and TRBJ2-3; D gene ambiguous. Germline assignment: CDR1 MDHEN and CDR2 SYDVKM. V shed 5 bases and J shed 14 bases, with 11 bases lying between them. The CDR3 loop spans 10 amino acids. As DNA, the CDR3 is TGTGCCAGCAGTCCCTCCCTCGCGTATTTT. Encoded protein: CASSPSLAYF.

The chain joins TRBV7-2 to TRBJ2-5; D gene ambiguous. Germline V CDR1 and CDR2: SGHTA, FQGNSA. This CDR3 comprises 13 residues. The ends were cut back, 3 bases at V and 11 bases at J, with 16 bases in the middle. The CDR3 here is CASSFFLGFEQYF. CDR3 DNA sequence: TGTGCCAGCAGCTTTTTCCTAGGGTTTGAGCAGTACTTC. Combining the CDR3 with reference TRBV7-2 and TRBJ2-5 gives the whole variable domain GAGVSQSPSNKVTEKGKDVELRCDPISGHTALYWYRQSLGQGLEFLIYFQGNSAPDKSGLPSDRFSAERTGGSVSTLTIQRTQQEDSAVYLCASSFFLGFEQYFGPGTRLLVL.